The source of this T cell receptor (beta chain) is a study of vaccination and CD4 T cells after COVID-19. The CDR3 loop spans 16 amino acids. Germline CDR1 and CDR2: MGHDK and SYGVNS. J lost 1 base, V lost 5 bases, and 6 bases had no gene match. This clonotype is classed as medium-sized. Its specificity is unknown. As to treatment: roughly nine-day PBMC culture with coronavirus spike peptide pools or control peptides (ViraFEST assay). Wells that each held approximately 2.1 million PBMCs were cultured with 9.5 to 10 IU/ml IL-2 and 10 ug/ml peptide pools. Oncomine TCR Beta short-read sequencing was applied to DNA from cultured CD4+ T cells. From the PCR reads, TCRdb called clonotypes with MiXCR, one entry per CDR3 protein. The sample includes about 20,000 distinct CDR3 sequences, over 50% of them seen just once.

The sequence came from a human donor who had recovered from COVID-19. The chain carries TRBV25-1 and TRBJ2-1; 9 positions match TRBD2. Sequenced input: CD4+ T cells from blood, cultured in vitro. CDR3 sequence: CASSRREGRSYNEQFF. As DNA, the CDR3 is TGTGCCAGCAGTAGGCGGGAGGGCCGGTCCTACAATGAGCAGTTCTTC.